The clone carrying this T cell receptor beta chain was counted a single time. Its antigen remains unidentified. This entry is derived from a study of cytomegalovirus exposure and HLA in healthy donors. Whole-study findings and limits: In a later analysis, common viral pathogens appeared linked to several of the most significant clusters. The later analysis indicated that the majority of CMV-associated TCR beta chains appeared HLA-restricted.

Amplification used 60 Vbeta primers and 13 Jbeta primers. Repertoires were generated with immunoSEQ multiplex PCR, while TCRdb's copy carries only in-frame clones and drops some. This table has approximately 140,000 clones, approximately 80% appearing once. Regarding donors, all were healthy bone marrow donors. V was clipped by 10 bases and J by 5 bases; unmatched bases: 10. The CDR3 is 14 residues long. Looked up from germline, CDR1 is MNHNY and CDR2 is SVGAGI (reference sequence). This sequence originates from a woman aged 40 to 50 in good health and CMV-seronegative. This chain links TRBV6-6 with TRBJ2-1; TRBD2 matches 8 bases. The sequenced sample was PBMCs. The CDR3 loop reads CATRGGRANNEQFF. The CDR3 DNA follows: TGTGCCACCCGGGGGGGCAGGGCGAACAATGAGCAGTTCTTC.